This record looks at one T cell receptor beta chain sequence and its context. In the original processing: Nucleated cell counts were estimated from reference gene primer amplification. Libraries were prepared by immunoSEQ multiplex PCR; TCRdb keeps only in-frame clonotypes and omits some of them. The V and J calls and clone size are taken from that table; D and trimming were inferred from the DNA. This table holds around 70,000 clones, 91% found once. This specimen comes from a study of blood T cell repertoires in COVID-19. Study details: Both acute and convalescent COVID-19 samples were obtained from the United States, Italy and Spain. PBMCs, B-cell-depleted T cells, or T cells provided the cDNA or gDNA that made up the material.

Sequencing was performed on peripheral blood. This receptor was identified in a woman in her sixties or seventies with active COVID-19.

CDR3: CASSLGRLNTEAFF. The CDR3 DNA follows: TGTGCCAGCAGTTTAGGCAGGCTGAACACTGAAGCTTTCTTT. This chain links TRBV28 with TRBJ1-1; D ambiguous. Trimming removed 2 bases from V and 0 bases from J, with 7 bases in between. This CDR3 region has 14 residues. Germline assignment: CDR1 MDHEN and CDR2 SYDVKM.